This T cell receptor beta chain was found in a study of T-cell memory formation after mild COVID-19. Across the whole study: TCR clusters were mostly donor specific. Whole-study results and caveats: CD4+ contracting clones lay mainly in CM and EM, CD8+ ones in EMRA. Memory cells collected pre-infection included some clones that later responded, suggesting cross-reactive memory joined. Confirmation was lacking for SARS-CoV-2 specificity of second-wave clones that peaked on day 37.

This clonotype was seen only a few times. Its antigen is undetermined. TCRdb reprocessed the 5' RACE reads via MiXCR and lists one record per CDR3 protein. The sample carries around 420,000 distinct CDR3 sequences, 20% to 25% recorded once. The CDR3 consists of 13 residues. V was trimmed by 5 bases and J by 14 bases, leaving 20 bases between them. V and J are TRBV12-3 or TRBV12-4 and TRBJ2-3, with D uncertain. Sequenced: PBMCs or a T cell subset sorted from them (not recorded which). The TCR originated in an adult woman who had mild COVID-19 (a few samples of this study predate the infection). Cell type and time point are not known. DNA for the CDR3: TGTGCCAGCAGTCCTCCTGACGGACCCGTCCGGTATTTT. It codes for CASSPPDGPVRYF.